The clone carrying this T cell receptor beta chain occurred a few times. The antigen remains unidentified. The CDR3 runs 16 residues. The V gene's germline CDR1 is SGDLS and CDR2 YYNGEE. Trimming took 1 base from V and 3 from J, leaving 17 bases between them. The sample is drawn from a study of regulatory T cells in long-lasting Graves disease. General study findings and limits: Since the sample size was small, accuracy may have been reduced. Favored gene segments in persistent disease were TRBV28, TRBJ1-2 and TRBJ2-5.

Time point indicated: persistent/refractory GD, antithyroid drugs over 5 years with positive TRAb. PBMCs provided the RNA from which the TCR library was made. The authors drew patients from an endocrinology department in Xi'an, China. A blood draw put about 9 milliliters of peripheral blood into EDTA tubes. For TCR beta, libraries came from iRepertoire HTBI primers and Arm-PCR of CDR3 regions. Each CDR3 protein is one row after TCRdb ran MiXCR on the multiplex PCR reads. This sample carries approximately 380,000 distinct CDR3 sequences, less than 25% of them seen once, and the ten largest clones take more than 20%.

This TCR derives from a female donor with Graves disease. This rearrangement joins TRBV9 to TRBJ2-7; D is possibly TRBD2 (5 bases). Material: peripheral blood mononuclear cells (PBMCs), obtained when the disease was refractory, from a patient treated with antithyroid drugs. The CDR3 DNA sequence: TGTGCCAGCAGCGTATCTCCGGACGGGAACCTCTACGAGCAGTACTTC. This sequence encodes CASSVSPDGNLYEQYF.